This T cell receptor (beta chain) was found in a study of blood T cell repertoires in COVID-19. Across the whole study: Some COVID-19 samples were acute and others convalescent; all came from the United States, Italy and Spain. PBMCs, B-cell-depleted T cells, or T cells provided the cDNA or gDNA that made up the material.

Authors' data handling: Researchers report that nucleated cell counts were estimated from reference gene primer amplification. Data came from immunoSEQ multiplex PCR; TCRdb stores just in-frame clones and leaves some out. V, J and clone size are taken as reported in that table, and D and trimming were inferred from the DNA itself. The data contain roughly 230,000 clones, roughly 84% of them singletons. Germline-derived CDR1 and CDR2 are SEHNR and FQNEAQ (reference sequence). V gave up 5 bases and J gave up 2 bases, with 7 bases separating them. This CDR3 has 12 amino acids. Material for sequencing was peripheral blood. The TCR sequence derives from a man aged 40-49 years with acute or convalescent COVID-19. This chain links TRBV7-9 with TRBJ2-7; D call uncertain. CDR3 sequence (DNA): TGTGCCAGCAGCACTACACCCTACGAGCAGTACTTC. It encodes CASSTTPYEQYF.